This T cell receptor (beta chain) was identified in a study of cytomegalovirus exposure and HLA in healthy donors. Study-level background: Early released data comprised 80 million or so unique TCRs from HLA-typed donors. The Caucasian-associated ancestry cluster contained roughly four fifths of the roughly 400 genotyped donors. Study conclusions and caveats: Sequencing depth across donors, presence/absence analyses assumed, was roughly uniform.

13 Jbeta primers and 60 Vbeta primers were used for the PCR. The data were produced by immunoSEQ multiplex PCR, yet TCRdb's version contains in-frame clones alone and is incomplete. The table includes 90,000 to 150,000 clones, 82% detected once. V lost 7 bases and J 4 bases, leaving 13 bases between the germline ends. The CDR3 is 13 residues long. Per germline, CDR1 LNHDA and CDR2 SQIVND (reference sequence). Concerning this clone: What it recognizes is unknown.

The receptor comes from a woman aged 18-30 years in good health and CMV-seronegative. Sequencing was carried out using PBMCs. This chain links TRBV19 with TRBJ1-2, with unresolved D. The CDR3 sequence: CASTPDGVYGYTF. CDR3 nucleotide sequence: TGTGCCAGTACCCCCGACGGAGTCTATGGCTACACCTTC. Filled out from reference TRBV19 and TRBJ1-2, the complete variable domain reads DGGITQSPKYLFRKEGQNVTLSCEQNLNHDAMYWYRQDPGQGLRLIYYSQIVNDFQKGDIAEGYSVSREKKESFPLTVTSAQKNPTAFYLCASTPDGVYGYTFGSGTRLTVV.